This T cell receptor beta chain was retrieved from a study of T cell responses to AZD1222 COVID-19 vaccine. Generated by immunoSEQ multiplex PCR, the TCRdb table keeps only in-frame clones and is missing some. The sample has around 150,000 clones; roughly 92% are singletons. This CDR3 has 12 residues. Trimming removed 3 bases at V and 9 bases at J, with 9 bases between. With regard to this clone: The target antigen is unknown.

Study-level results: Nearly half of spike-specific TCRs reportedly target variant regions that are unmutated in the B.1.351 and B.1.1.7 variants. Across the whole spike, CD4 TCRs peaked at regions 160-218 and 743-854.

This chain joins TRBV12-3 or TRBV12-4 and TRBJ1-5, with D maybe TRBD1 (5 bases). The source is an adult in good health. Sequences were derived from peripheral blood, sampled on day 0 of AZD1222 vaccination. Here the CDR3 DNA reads TGTGCCAGCAGTTTTAGTGGGGGGCCCCAGCATTTT. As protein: CASSFSGGPQHF.